Each of the 18 T cell receptor beta chains below was sequenced from the same sample in a study of human T cells and chemical hapten exposure. A single record per CDR3 protein comes from TCRdb applying MiXCR to the RACE reads. This sample has approximately 110,000 distinct CDR3 sequences; 9.2% occur once, and the top ten carry 3.1%. The time point here: patch test 2, 6 weeks after DPC sensitization. The treatment is: therapeutic diphenylcyclopropenone sensitization with weekly scalp DPC. The sample in question was whole blood, obtained in connection with sensitization to the hapten diphenylcyclopropenone (DPC). Receptor source: a woman aged 40 to 50 with alopecia areata. Some clones in this sample may be carry-over from other donors' samples.

This clonotype was seen at least ten times. The chain has TRBV7-2 and TRBJ2-3; D might be TRBD2 (5 bases). V shed 0 bases and J shed 2 bases, with 6 bases lying between them. Germline CDR1 is SGHTA and CDR2 is FQGNSA. This CDR3 has 14 amino acids. The DNA for the CDR3 is TGTGCCAGCAGCTTAGCCGGACTCACAGATACGCAGTATTTT. As protein: CASSLAGLTDTQYF.

This clonotype was observed a handful of times. The gene calls are TRBV28 and TRBJ2-1; D possibly corresponds to TRBD1 (7 bases). Trimming left V 6 bases short and J 10 bases short, with 13 bases between. Germline V gene sequence: CDR1 MDHEN, CDR2 SYDVKM. CDR3 length equals 12 residues. In nucleotides, the CDR3 is TGTGCCAGCAGCCAGACAGGGAGGGAGCAGTTCTTC. This gives the protein CASSQTGREQFF.

This clonotype was seen more than once but under ten times. This chain connects TRBV9 to TRBJ2-2, with no clear D. Trimming pared 1 base from V and 6 bases from J, leaving 7 bases between. There are 13 residues in the CDR3. Germline lookup yields CDR1 SGDLS and CDR2 YYNGEE. CDR3 DNA: TGTGCCAGCAGCGTAATGTCCCCCGGGGAGCTGTTTTTT. Protein: CASSVMSPGELFF.

This clonotype was recorded a few times. This CDR3 is CASSLQSSTDTQYF. The CDR3 coding sequence is TGTGCCAGCAGCTTACAAAGCTCCACAGATACGCAGTATTTT. This rearrangement joins TRBV7-3 to TRBJ2-3; D not resolved. Deletions cut 2 bases from V and 2 bases from J, with 8 bases between. The CDR3 spans 14 residues. Germline CDR1 reads SGHTA; CDR2 reads FQGTGA.

The chain employs TRBV29-1 and TRBJ2-1, with 9 bases that match TRBD2. Unmatched junction bases numbered 14, after V lost 5 bases and J lost 0 bases. Germline values: CDR1 SQVTM, CDR2 ANQGSEA. CDR3 length: 18 amino acids. The CDR3 region is CSVPSSWRGGSSYNEQFF. The CDR3 DNA reads as TGCAGCGTTCCATCGTCTTGGCGGGGGGGAAGCTCCTACAATGAGCAGTTCTTC.

The V call is TRBV6-2 or TRBV6-3, the J call TRBJ1-2, with TRBD1 as a possible D gene (6 bases). CDR1 MNHEY and CDR2 SVGEGT come from the germline V gene. With 7 bases removed from V and 6 bases from J, the gap between germline ends came to 27 bases. This CDR3 region has 17 residues. In nucleotides, the CDR3 is TGTGCCAGCACCTACGCCATCTTACAGGGTATGATAGATGGCTACACCTTC. It is translated as CASTYAILQGMIDGYTF.

In its sample, this clonotype was seen many times. This chain uses TRBV20-1 with TRBJ1-2; D might be TRBD1 (6 bases). Germline V gene data show CDR1 as DFQATT and CDR2 as SNEGSKA (reference sequence). This CDR3 spans 15 amino acids. V gave up 3 bases and J gave up 4 bases, with 18 bases separating them. This CDR3 reads CSASPTPTGIYGYTF. CDR3 in DNA: TGCAGTGCTAGCCCGACTCCTACAGGGATCTATGGCTACACCTTC.

The chain is built from TRBV12-3 or TRBV12-4 and TRBJ1-5; 7 bases fit TRBD1. The CDR3 covers 14 residues. The V segment lost 3 bases and the J segment 4 bases; nucleotides outside the gene matches: 3. CDR3 DNA: TGTGCCAGCAGTTTTTGGGACAGTAATCAGCCCCAGCATTTT. The encoded protein is CASSFWDSNQPQHF.

This clonotype was found many times. The chain carries TRBV7-2 and TRBJ2-1; D unclear. The CDR3 runs to 11 residues. Germline V gives CDR1 SGHTA, CDR2 FQGNSA. Between the trimmed V and J ends, which lost 3 bases and 8 bases, there was a span of 5 bases. The CDR3 DNA sequence: TGTGCCAGCAGCTTCTTTGATGAGCAGTTCTTC. This encodes CASSFFDEQFF.

This clonotype turned up a few times. This chain links TRBV10-3 with TRBJ2-5, with TRBD2 identical over 12 bases. The CDR3 runs to 16 residues. CDR1 is ENHRY and CDR2 is SYGVKD in the germline V gene. The J segment lost 1 base and the V segment lost 4 bases, leaving 4 bases of the junction unmatched. CDR3 nucleotide sequence: TGTGCCATCAGTGGAGGACTAGCGGGGACCCAAGAGACCCAGTACTTC. This gives the protein CAISGGLAGTQETQYF.

The chain links TRBV19 to TRBJ1-6; 8 bases are shared with TRBD1. Trimming took 3 bases from V and 7 from J; bases not matched to a gene: 11. Germline V gene sequence: CDR1 LNHDA, CDR2 SQIVND (reference sequence). CDR3 size: 17 residues. The DNA for the CDR3 is TGTGCCAGTAGTATCTTGGGGGGGACAGGCGCCAATTCACCCCTCCACTTT. It specifies CASSILGGTGANSPLHF.

The sample holds a few counts of this clonotype. The CDR3 is CASSYSTGGAAEAFF. The DNA of the CDR3 is TGTGCCAGCAGTTACTCTACAGGGGGCGCCGCTGAAGCTTTCTTT. The V call is TRBV6-2 or TRBV6-3, the J call TRBJ1-1; 9 bases line up with TRBD1. Germline V gene sequence: CDR1 MNHEY, CDR2 SVGEGT. Germline trimming cut 0 bases from V and 6 bases from J; bases unmatched to any gene: 5. This CDR3 has 15 residues.

At least ten counts were recorded for this clonotype. The chain links TRBV10-3 to TRBJ1-1; 8 positions agree with TRBD1. The germline CDR1 and CDR2 sequences are ENHRY and SYGVKD. The CDR3 consists of 15 residues. The ends lost 4 bases at V and 1 base at J; junction bases unmatched: 5. CDR3 residues: CAISVGTGGNTEAFF. CDR3 DNA: TGTGCCATCAGTGTCGGGACAGGCGGGAACACTGAAGCTTTCTTT.

The rearrangement links TRBV6-6 to TRBJ2-7; tentative D call: TRBD1 (5 bases). The CDR3 length is 13 residues. Germline V gives CDR1 MNHNY, CDR2 SVGAGI (reference sequence). Trimming removed 5 bases from V and 12 bases from J, with 20 bases in between. DNA for the CDR3: TGTGCCAGCAGTCCCTGGGTCCTGGGGCAACGGTACTTC. It translates to CASSPWVLGQRYF.

This clonotype has only a few counts. The rearrangement uses TRBV6-5 and TRBJ2-7; maybe TRBD2 (7 bases). CDR1 and CDR2 from the germline V gene are MNHEY and SVGAGI. V lost 6 bases to trimming and J lost 2 bases, with 17 bases between them. The CDR3 has 15 residues. Here the CDR3 DNA reads TGTGCCAGCAGGAAGGGGGGGGTTGGGACCTACGAGCAGTACTTC. As protein: CASRKGGVGTYEQYF.

A few counts support this clonotype. This rearrangement joins TRBV28 to TRBJ2-7; D possibly corresponds to TRBD1 (6 bases). CDR3 length: 14 amino acids. V gave up 2 bases and J gave up 4 bases, with 12 bases separating them. Per the germline V gene, CDR1 is MDHEN and CDR2 is SYDVKM. Here the CDR3 reads CASSLGGHLYEQYF. The DNA of the CDR3 is TGTGCCAGCAGTTTAGGGGGACACCTTTACGAGCAGTACTTC.

This clonotype was recorded a few times. The J gene is TRBJ1-6, the V gene TRBV9; 9 bases align to TRBD1. The CDR3 consists of 14 residues. In germline, CDR1 is SGDLS, CDR2 YYNGEE. After removal of 3 bases from V and 10 bases from J, the junction contained 5 bases not matched to a gene. The CDR3 loop reads CASSAGTGHSPLHF. CDR3 coding DNA: TGTGCCAGCAGCGCTGGGACAGGGCACTCACCCCTCCACTTT.

The table lists this clonotype with many counts. V usage is TRBV7-2 and J usage is TRBJ1-1, with TRBD1 matching 8 bases. This CDR3 contains 16 residues. The V and J ends lost 5 bases and 3 bases, in that order; junction bases with no gene match: 11. Germline assignment: CDR1 SGHTA and CDR2 FQGNSA. The CDR3 region is CASSGRTGRGDTEAFF. The CDR3 DNA sequence: TGTGCCAGCAGCGGTAGGACAGGGCGCGGGGACACTGAAGCTTTCTTT.